These T cell receptor beta chains were read from a single sample in a study of blood T cell repertoires in COVID-19. The method was immunoSEQ multiplex PCR; TCRdb's version includes in-frame clones alone and lacks a portion of them. Of approximately 250,000 clones in the sample, around 93% were seen once. What was sequenced was PBMCs or T cells enriched from blood (not recorded which). Every receptor here comes from a man aged 40-55 years who had been exposed to COVID-19. Both conserved end residues are part of each CDR3. The D gene is left open where the match is weak. The size field is filled for only some rows; it gives once, few, many or a size class.

clone_size: NA; d_call: NA; j_call: TRBJ2-1; v_call: TRBV4-3; cdr3_aa: CASSPHGGSSYNEQFF; cdr3_nt: TGCGCCAGCAGCCCTCATGGCGGCAGCTCCTACAATGAGCAGTTCTTC
clone_size: NA; d_call: TRBD2; j_call: TRBJ2-2; v_call: TRBV28; cdr3_aa: CASSLGLANTGELFF; cdr3_nt: TGTGCCAGCAGTTTGGGACTAGCAAACACCGGGGAGCTGTTTTTT
clone_size: NA; d_call: TRBD1; j_call: TRBJ2-5; v_call: TRBV7-2; cdr3_aa: CASSAQGIRETQYF; cdr3_nt: TGTGCCAGCAGCGCACAGGGGATCCGGGAGACCCAGTACTTC
clone_size: NA; d_call: TRBD1; j_call: TRBJ2-7; v_call: TRBV6-5; cdr3_aa: CASSSPGQGVYEQYF; cdr3_nt: TGTGCCAGCAGTTCTCCGGGACAGGGCGTATACGAGCAGTACTTC
clone_size: NA; d_call: NA; j_call: TRBJ2-3; v_call: TRBV30; cdr3_aa: CAWSDWAGHGIDTQYF; cdr3_nt: TGTGCCTGGAGTGACTGGGCGGGTCACGGTATCGATACGCAGTATTTT
clone_size: NA; d_call: NA; j_call: TRBJ2-7; v_call: TRBV12-3/TRBV12-4; cdr3_aa: CASSWELGYEQYF; cdr3_nt: TGTGCCAGCAGTTGGGAGTTGGGATACGAGCAGTACTTC
clone_size: once; d_call: TRBD2; j_call: TRBJ2-1; v_call: TRBV27; cdr3_aa: CASSGAAGDYWDEQFF; cdr3_nt: TGTGCCAGCAGTGGGGCAGCGGGAGATTATTGGGATGAGCAGTTCTTC
clone_size: NA; d_call: TRBD1; j_call: TRBJ2-1; v_call: TRBV4-3; cdr3_aa: CASSRYRDRLIDEQFF; cdr3_nt: TGCGCCAGCAGCCGTTACCGGGACAGGTTAATCGATGAGCAGTTCTTC
clone_size: once; d_call: TRBD1; j_call: TRBJ1-1; v_call: TRBV28; cdr3_aa: CASSFGTGRMNTEAFF; cdr3_nt: TGTGCCAGCAGTTTTGGGACAGGTAGGATGAACACTGAAGCTTTCTTT
clone_size: NA; d_call: NA; j_call: TRBJ2-3; v_call: TRBV10-3; cdr3_aa: CATARRGLSTDTQYF; cdr3_nt: TGTGCCACTGCCAGGAGGGGGCTTAGCACAGATACGCAGTATTTT
clone_size: once; d_call: NA; j_call: TRBJ1-5; v_call: TRBV7-9; cdr3_aa: CASSRGGSDQPQHF; cdr3_nt: TGTGCCAGCAGCCGAGGAGGGTCGGATCAGCCCCAGCATTTT
clone_size: NA; d_call: TRBD1; j_call: TRBJ1-5; v_call: TRBV20-1; cdr3_aa: CSASRGQGQHF; cdr3_nt: TGCAGTGCTAGCCGAGGACAGGGCCAGCATTTT
clone_size: NA; d_call: TRBD1; j_call: TRBJ1-5; v_call: TRBV6-1; cdr3_aa: CASSDQGARNNQPQHF; cdr3_nt: TGTGCCAGCAGTGATCAGGGGGCCCGTAACAATCAGCCCCAGCATTTT
clone_size: once; d_call: NA; j_call: TRBJ2-5; v_call: TRBV7-8; cdr3_aa: CASSLAAETQYF; cdr3_nt: TGTGCCAGCAGCTTAGCGGCAGAGACCCAGTACTTC
clone_size: NA; d_call: NA; j_call: TRBJ2-7; v_call: TRBV19; cdr3_aa: CASSTRDNEQYF; cdr3_nt: TGTGCCAGTAGTACCCGGGACAACGAGCAGTACTTC
clone_size: NA; d_call: TRBD1; j_call: TRBJ1-1; v_call: TRBV30; cdr3_aa: CAWTTGFLSAFF; cdr3_nt: TGTGCCTGGACGACAGGGTTCCTTTCAGCTTTCTTT
clone_size: NA; d_call: TRBD1; j_call: TRBJ1-2; v_call: TRBV24-1; cdr3_aa: CATSERTGEGYTF; cdr3_nt: TGTGCCACCAGTGAACGGACAGGGGAAGGCTACACCTTC
clone_size: NA; d_call: NA; j_call: TRBJ1-2; v_call: TRBV7-3; cdr3_aa: CASSLEGAPNYGYTF; cdr3_nt: TGTGCCAGCAGCTTAGAGGGAGCCCCTAACTATGGCTACACCTTC
clone_size: NA; d_call: TRBD2; j_call: TRBJ2-7; v_call: TRBV9; cdr3_aa: CASSVGGAGGSRDEQYF; cdr3_nt: TGTGCCAGCAGCGTAGGAGGAGCGGGAGGCTCCCGGGACGAGCAGTACTTC
clone_size: NA; d_call: TRBD2; j_call: TRBJ2-7; v_call: TRBV27; cdr3_aa: CASSTKPSGRASYEQYF; cdr3_nt: TGTGCCAGCAGTACGAAACCTAGCGGGAGGGCCTCCTACGAGCAGTACTTC
clone_size: NA; d_call: NA; j_call: TRBJ1-5; v_call: TRBV2; cdr3_aa: CASSVGSQGWPQHF; cdr3_nt: TGTGCCAGCAGTGTGGGCAGCCAGGGGTGGCCCCAGCATTTT
clone_size: NA; d_call: NA; j_call: TRBJ2-2; v_call: TRBV18; cdr3_aa: CASSPSNADTGELFF; cdr3_nt: TGTGCCAGCTCACCATCAAATGCGGACACCGGGGAGCTGTTTTTT
clone_size: NA; d_call: TRBD2; j_call: TRBJ2-1; v_call: TRBV5-1; cdr3_aa: CASSLIHNRERTSGNEQFF; cdr3_nt: TGCGCCAGCAGCTTGATCCACAACAGGGAGAGGACTAGCGGCAATGAGCAGTTCTTC
clone_size: NA; d_call: NA; j_call: TRBJ2-7; v_call: TRBV19; cdr3_aa: CASSSTTPGHEQYF; cdr3_nt: TGTGCCAGTAGCTCAACCACCCCAGGCCACGAGCAGTACTTC
clone_size: NA; d_call: TRBD1; j_call: TRBJ1-6; v_call: TRBV2; cdr3_aa: CASSRTGGNSPLHF; cdr3_nt: TGTGCCAGCAGTAGGACAGGGGGGAATTCACCCCTCCACTTT
clone_size: once; d_call: TRBD1; j_call: TRBJ1-1; v_call: TRBV30; cdr3_aa: CAWSVQGATLEGTEAFF; cdr3_nt: TGTGCCTGGAGTGTACAGGGGGCTACCCTAGAAGGCACTGAAGCTTTCTTT